The rows below give T cell receptor beta chains drawn from one sample of a study of shared clonotypes between healthy human individuals. The table came from immunoSEQ multiplex PCR; TCRdb's copy has only in-frame clones and leaves some out. The sample has around 320,000 clones; around 87% are singletons. Sequencing input: memory CD8+ T cells sorted from blood. These TCRs come from a man aged 18 to 29 in good health. Both conserved end residues are part of each CDR3.

>TRBV9|10|TRBJ2-7
CASKAHEQYF
>TRBV7-6|18|TRBJ2-5
CASSPGLAGFLGSETQYF
>TRBV2|17|TRBJ1-6
CASSERSPLIDNSPLHF
>TRBV15|15|TRBJ1-2
CATSIRDRETYGYTF
>TRBV28|13|TRBJ1-1
CASSIPGNTEAFF
>TRBV14|13|TRBJ2-5
CASSRRRRETQYF
>TRBV7-9|18|TRBJ2-7
CASSAAGGGILSSYEQYF
>TRBV10-3|13|TRBJ2-7
CAIKPGPFYEQYF
>TRBV4-1|16|TRBJ1-1
CASSPGQGAQLAIAFF
>TRBV4-1|18|TRBJ1-5
CASSQEPSGLNSNQPQHF
>TRBV30|14|TRBJ1-6
CAWSTENYNSPLHF
>TRBV7-6|12|TRBJ2-1
CASAYTEGNQFF
>TRBV5-4|12|TRBJ2-2
CASSVQAGELFF
>TRBV11-2|14|TRBJ1-2
CASSPDGEVYGYTF
>TRBV4-3|15|TRBJ1-4
CASSQETGGTEKLFF
>TRBV7-2|15|TRBJ2-1
CASSLDVSSYNEQFF